Listed here are 25 T cell receptor beta chains from one sample, sequenced in a study of cytomegalovirus exposure and HLA in healthy donors. The PCR made use of 60 Vbeta and 13 Jbeta primers. The method was immunoSEQ multiplex PCR; TCRdb's version includes in-frame clones alone and lacks a portion of them. This sample has 130,000 or so clones, with about three quarters found just once. Sequenced input: PBMCs. These receptors all come from a man aged 40-49 years in good health and CMV-seropositive.

This clone has just a few counts. The chain couples TRBV5-1 to TRBJ2-7; TRBD1 matches 9 bases. There are 15 residues in the CDR3. Losses at the gene ends were 4 bases for V and 2 bases for J; bases not matched to a gene: 7. Germline V CDR1 and CDR2: SGHRS, YFSETQ. The DNA of the CDR3 is TGCGCCAGCAGCACCGGGACAGGGATAACCTACGAGCAGTACTTC. Protein: CASSTGTGITYEQYF.

The chain is built from TRBV4-1 and TRBJ2-5, with TRBD2 matching over 7 bases. Germline lookup yields CDR1 MGHRA and CDR2 YSYEKL. The CDR3 consists of 14 residues. Germline trimming cut 0 bases from V and 5 bases from J; bases unmatched to any gene: 3. The chain's CDR3 is CASSQEGGRETQYF. The CDR3 nucleotides are TGCGCCAGCAGCCAAGAGGGAGGGCGGGAGACCCAGTACTTC.

The gene calls are TRBV6-6 and TRBJ1-4, with D tentatively TRBD1 (5 bases). Trimming left V 2 bases short and J 1 base short, with 5 bases between. This CDR3 region has 14 residues. Germline CDR1 reads MNHNY; CDR2 reads SVGAGI (reference sequence). The CDR3 DNA sequence: TGTGCCAGCAGTTACCAGGGAACTAATGAAAAACTGTTTTTT. It is translated as CASSYQGTNEKLFF.

The CDR3 loop is CASSLASGVLDQFF. The CDR3 DNA follows: TGTGCCAGCAGCTTGGCTAGCGGGGTGTTGGATCAGTTCTTC. The V and J genes are TRBV7-6 and TRBJ2-1, with 9 bases aligning to TRBD2. Germline V lookup: CDR1 SGHVS, CDR2 FNYEAQ. The CDR3 contains 14 residues. V lost 3 bases and J lost 13; bases outside the gene matches: 10.

This CDR3 is CASSTGQGFIMGEQYF. The CDR3 bases are TGCGCCAGCAGCACGGGACAGGGGTTTATTATGGGCGAGCAGTACTTC. This chain uses TRBV5-1 with TRBJ2-7, with 10 bases identical to TRBD1. Germline V gene sequence: CDR1 SGHRS, CDR2 YFSETQ. After removal of 4 bases from V and 6 bases from J, the junction contained 13 bases not matched to a gene. This CDR3 is built from 16 residues.

This sequence joins TRBV19 and TRBJ2-2; 16 nucleotides match TRBD2. CDR3 length: 19 residues. V gave up 5 bases and J gave up 4 bases; unmatched junction bases: 10. Germline assignment: CDR1 LNHDA and CDR2 SQIVND (reference sequence). The CDR3 reads CASSPLGLAGGPGTGELFF. DNA for the CDR3: TGTGCCAGTAGTCCTCTGGGACTAGCGGGAGGGCCAGGCACCGGGGAGCTGTTTTTT.

V gene TRBV5-4 combines with J gene TRBJ2-2; the D gene is possibly TRBD1 (6 bases). The CDR3 has 15 residues. V gave up 2 bases and J gave up 0 bases, with 8 bases separating them. Germline V gene lookup returns CDR1 SGHNT and CDR2 YYREEE (reference sequence). CDR3 nucleotides: TGTGCCAGCAGCTTCAGACAGGCGAACACCGGGGAGCTGTTTTTT. Amino acid sequence: CASSFRQANTGELFF.

The chain is built from TRBV5-1 and TRBJ2-1; no clear D gene. This CDR3 comprises 16 residues. CDR1 is SGHRS, CDR2 YFSETQ, per germline. V was clipped by 3 bases and J by 0 bases, with 13 bases between them. The CDR3 protein is CASSSSLTSSYNEQFF. For the CDR3, the DNA is TGCGCCAGCAGCTCCTCTTTGACAAGCTCCTACAATGAGCAGTTCTTC.

The V call is TRBV14, the J call TRBJ2-7; 7 nucleotides match TRBD1. This CDR3 has 16 amino acids. The junction had 14 bases not matched to a gene; V was cut back by 3 bases and J by 6 bases. CDR1 is SGHDN, CDR2 FVKESK, per germline. The DNA of the CDR3 is TGTGCCAGCAGCCAGACGACAGGGTGGTTATCTCGCGAGCAGTACTTC. Encoded protein: CASSQTTGWLSREQYF.

The CDR3 region is CATSPRAGTHDGYTF. CDR3 coding DNA: TGTGCCACCTCCCCGAGAGCGGGAACCCACGATGGCTACACCTTC. The V and J genes are TRBV19 and TRBJ1-2; no reliable D call. V was cut by 10 bases and J by 6 bases, with 24 bases left in between. This CDR3 has 15 residues. In germline, CDR1 is LNHDA, CDR2 SQIVND (reference sequence). Full variable domain (outside the CDR3, taken from reference TRBV19 and TRBJ1-2): DGGITQSPKYLFRKEGQNVTLSCEQNLNHDAMYWYRQDPGQGLRLIYYSQIVNDFQKGDIAEGYSVSREKKESFPLTVTSAQKNPTAFYLCATSPRAGTHDGYTFGSGTRLTVV.

The chain combines TRBV18 with TRBJ2-1; unclear D gene. The CDR3 runs 11 residues. Germline V gives CDR1 KGHSH, CDR2 LQKENI. V lost 6 bases to trimming and J lost 8 bases, with 8 bases between them. CDR3 in amino acids: CASSPYDEQFF. CDR3 nucleotides: TGTGCCAGCTCTCCTTATGATGAGCAGTTCTTC.

This chain links TRBV19 with TRBJ1-2; no firm D call. With 4 bases removed from V and 5 bases from J, the gap between germline ends came to 14 bases. The germline CDR1 and CDR2 sequences are LNHDA and SQIVND (reference sequence). The length of the CDR3 is 14 residues. The CDR3 nucleotides read TGTGCCAGTAGTAAGAAGGCTACAGATTATGGCTACACCTTC. Translating gives CASSKKATDYGYTF.

This clone was seen a handful of times. V gene TRBV5-1 combines with J gene TRBJ2-1, with 13 bases lining up with TRBD2. This CDR3 is built from 17 residues. Germline CDR1 is SGHRS and CDR2 is YFSETQ. The junction had 14 bases not matched to a gene; V was cut back by 4 bases and J by 10 bases. Here the CDR3 DNA reads TGCGCCAGCAGCGCTACTAGCGGGAGGGTACGTGTGAGGGAGCAGTTCTTC. Encoded protein: CASSATSGRVRVREQFF.

The chain uses TRBV6-1 and TRBJ1-1; the match to TRBD1 covers 7 bases. CDR1 is MNHNS and CDR2 is SASEGT in the germline V gene. Trimming at V came to 5 bases and at J to 4 bases, leaving 7 bases not matched to a gene. CDR3 length equals 14 residues. The CDR3 here is CASSILQGVTEAFF. CDR3 nucleotides: TGTGCCAGCAGTATCTTGCAGGGGGTCACTGAAGCTTTCTTT.

The chain links TRBV14 to TRBJ1-1; TRBD1 might be the D (6 bases). This CDR3 has 15 residues. Germline CDR1 is SGHDN and CDR2 is FVKESK. Between the trimmed V and J ends, which lost 1 base and 5 bases, there was a span of 14 bases. The CDR3, as DNA: TGTGCCAGCAGCCAAGGCAGGAGCCAGGGGACTGAAGCTTTCTTT. This gives the protein CASSQGRSQGTEAFF.

Comment on this clone: One end of the junction is discordant with germline, which a read error may explain. The chain recombines TRBV7-9 with TRBJ1-2; D perhaps matches TRBD1 (5 bases). The CDR3 extends over 12 amino acids. Germline CDR1 and CDR2: SEHNR and FQNEAQ (reference sequence). In DNA, the CDR3 is TGTTCCAGCAGCCCAGGGCTCTATGGCTACACCTTC. Protein product: CSSSPGLYGYTF.

The chain's CDR3 is CARGQLNTEAFF. The CDR3 DNA reads as TGTGCCAGAGGACAGTTGAACACTGAAGCTTTCTTT. V and J are TRBV2 and TRBJ1-1; D is possibly TRBD1 (6 bases). Trimming took 9 bases from V and 0 from J, leaving 8 bases between them. The germline V gene has CDR1 SNHLY and CDR2 FYNNEI. This CDR3 comprises 12 residues.

The chain uses TRBV6-6 and TRBJ1-1; possibly TRBD1 for D (6 bases). Looked up from germline, CDR1 is MNHNY and CDR2 is SVGAGI (reference sequence). The ends were cut back, 8 bases at V and 2 bases at J, with 15 bases in the middle. The CDR3 is made up of 14 amino acids. The CDR3 loop is CASGEGVSNTEAFF. As DNA, the CDR3 is TGTGCCAGCGGGGAGGGGGTCAGTAACACTGAAGCTTTCTTT.

The gene calls are TRBV5-1 and TRBJ1-2, with 7 bases aligning to TRBD1. The V gene's germline CDR1 is SGHRS and CDR2 YFSETQ. CDR3 length equals 12 residues. V trimming: 4 bases; J trimming: 8 bases; junction bases outside the gene matches: 5. The CDR3 loop reads CASSTATGGYTF. CDR3 bases: TGCGCCAGCAGCACCGCGACAGGGGGCTACACCTTC.

This sequence joins TRBV7-9 and TRBJ1-2; 7 positions agree with TRBD1. Germline CDR1 and CDR2: SEHNR and FQNEAQ (reference sequence). The CDR3 consists of 14 residues. V lost 5 bases to trimming and J lost 6 bases; unmatched junction nucleotides: 9. The CDR3 nucleotides read TGTGCCAGCAGCCAACCGGACAGGTTCCATGGCTACACCTTC. It translates to CASSQPDRFHGYTF.

The gene calls are TRBV10-3 and TRBJ2-2, with 7 positions matching TRBD1. CDR3 length: 13 residues. CDR1 is ENHRY and CDR2 is SYGVKD in the germline V gene. Trimming at V came to 8 bases and at J to 3 bases, leaving 3 bases not matched to a gene. CDR3 sequence (DNA): TGTGCCATCGGCCAGGGGGACACCGGGGAGCTGTTTTTT. Protein: CAIGQGDTGELFF.

The gene calls are TRBV27 and TRBJ2-5; no firm D call. The CDR3 covers 16 residues. Germline values: CDR1 MNHEY, CDR2 SMNVEV (reference sequence). V lost 4 bases and J lost 1, with 16 bases in between. The CDR3 is CASSSTARLAQETQYF. CDR3 in DNA: TGTGCCAGCAGTTCCACCGCCCGTTTAGCCCAAGAGACCCAGTACTTC.

V usage is TRBV2 and J usage is TRBJ2-5, with 15 bases fitting TRBD2. V was pared by 7 bases and J by 5 bases, with 8 bases of the junction left unmatched. The CDR3 consists of 16 residues. Germline V gene data show CDR1 as SNHLY and CDR2 as FYNNEI. The CDR3 DNA reads TGTGCCAGCAATAGCGGACTAGCGGGGGGGCAGGAGACCCAGTACTTC. Protein product: CASNSGLAGGQETQYF.

The V call is TRBV30, the J call TRBJ1-5; 10 positions match TRBD1. Germline CDR1 is GTSNPN and CDR2 is SVGIG (reference sequence). V trimming: 3 bases; J trimming: 7 bases; junction bases outside the gene matches: 9. The CDR3 covers 15 residues. CDR3 in amino acids: CAWSLNRDRGQPQHF. The CDR3 nucleotides read TGTGCCTGGAGCTTAAACCGGGACAGGGGACAGCCCCAGCATTTT. Supplemented by reference TRBV30 and TRBJ1-5, the full variable domain reads SQTIHQWPATLVQPVGSPLSLECTVEGTSNPNLYWYRQAAGRGLQLLFYSVGIGQISSEVPQNLSASRPQDRQFILSSKKLLLSDSGFYLCAWSLNRDRGQPQHFGDGTRLSIL.

The genes are TRBV5-1 and TRBJ1-6; 11 bases agree with TRBD1. Germline CDR1 and CDR2: SGHRS and YFSETQ. V lost 4 bases, J lost 8 bases, and 8 bases stayed unmatched. The CDR3 consists of 16 residues. CDR3 sequence reads: CASSVLGGQGDSPLHF. The CDR3 DNA follows: TGCGCCAGCAGCGTGCTCGGGGGACAGGGGGATTCACCCCTCCACTTT.